The 8 T cell receptor beta chains below were found in one sample sequenced in a study of blood T cell repertoires in COVID-19. Repertoires were generated with immunoSEQ multiplex PCR, while TCRdb's copy carries only in-frame clones and drops some. The sample includes 100,000 to 150,000 clones, roughly 80% of them seen just once. The sample comprised peripheral blood. The receptors shown here come from a man between 60 and 70 years old with acute or convalescent COVID-19.

This chain connects TRBV6-5 to TRBJ1-1; 9 bases fit TRBD1. Losses at the gene ends were 2 bases for V and 6 bases for J; bases not matched to a gene: 7. Germline V gene data show CDR1 as MNHEY and CDR2 as SVGAGI. CDR3 length equals 15 residues. CDR3 DNA: TGTGCCAGCAGTTACCCGGGACAGGGAACCCCTGAAGCTTTCTTT. It translates to CASSYPGQGTPEAFF.

This clone was recorded once. This sequence joins TRBV29-1 and TRBJ2-3; D might be TRBD1 (6 bases). Trimming removed 6 bases from V and 0 bases from J, with 13 bases in between. Germline assignment: CDR1 SQVTM and CDR2 ANQGSEA. This CDR3 region has 14 residues. The CDR3 loop is CSVGQASSTDTQYF. CDR3 DNA sequence: TGCAGCGTGGGACAAGCGTCTAGCACAGATACGCAGTATTTT.

The chain recombines TRBV5-4 with TRBJ1-2, with a possible D match to TRBD1 (5 bases). The V end lost 0 bases, the J end lost 2 bases, and 5 bases lay between the germline ends. CDR1 and CDR2 (germline): SGHNT, YYREEE (reference sequence). The CDR3 is made up of 13 amino acids. The DNA for the CDR3 is TGTGCCAGCAGCTTGGAGGGGAACTATGGCTACACCTTC. Its protein product is CASSLEGNYGYTF.

The chain recombines TRBV7-6 with TRBJ2-1, with D maybe TRBD2 (6 bases). The CDR3 contains 16 residues. Germline V gene lookup returns CDR1 SGHVS and CDR2 FNYEAQ. V dropped 4 bases and J dropped 6 bases, with 19 bases sitting between them. CDR3 coding DNA: TGTGCCAGCAGCTCAGGCGGGGCAGGGAAAGGCAATGAGCAGTTCTTC. Its translation is CASSSGGAGKGNEQFF.

In its sample, this clone was seen a few times. This specimen includes other DNA sequences encoding the same CDR3. The chain joins TRBV6-5 to TRBJ1-2; TRBD1 aligns across 10 bases. This CDR3 contains 16 residues. Germline V gives CDR1 MNHEY, CDR2 SVGAGI. V shed 1 base, J shed 4 bases, and the junction held 6 bases outside the gene matches. The CDR3 coding sequence is TGTGCCAGCAGTTACTTACGGACAGGGGGTGGCTATGGCTACACCTTC. Its translation is CASSYLRTGGGYGYTF.

V is TRBV3-1 (or the pseudogene TRBV3-2) and J is TRBJ2-7; 8 bases map to TRBD2. V lost 3 bases and J lost 4; bases outside the gene matches: 5. The CDR3 runs 14 residues. CDR1 and CDR2 (germline): LGHDT, YNNKEL (reference sequence). The chain's CDR3 is CASSHREGDYEQYF. CDR3 nucleotide sequence: TGTGCCAGCAGCCACCGGGAGGGGGATTACGAGCAGTACTTC.

This clone has only one observation. The rearrangement joins TRBV11-2 to TRBJ1-3; D might be TRBD1 (5 bases). Germline V gene sequence: CDR1 SGHAT, CDR2 FQNNGV. The CDR3 loop spans 15 amino acids. Trimming removed 5 bases from V and 0 bases from J, with 11 bases in between. CDR3 nucleotides: TGTGCCAGCAGCGTGTCGGGGGACTCTGGAAACACCATATATTTT. Its protein is CASSVSGDSGNTIYF.

V usage is TRBV27 and J usage is TRBJ1-5; no firm D call. The CDR3 sequence is 13 residues long. Trimming took 5 bases from V and 0 from J, leaving 5 bases between them. CDR1 is MNHEY and CDR2 is SMNVEV in the germline V gene (reference sequence). The CDR3 nucleotides read TGTGCCAGCAGTCGGGGTAGCAATCAGCCCCAGCATTTT. This codes for CASSRGSNQPQHF.